These 27 T cell receptor beta chains originate from one sample sequenced in a study of radiotherapy plus CTLA-4 blockade in lung cancer (dated by TCRdb to the late 2010s). The library was prepared using the immunoSEQ multiplex PCR assay. What TCRdb holds here is the immuneACCESS table cut down to in-frame rearrangements. Part of the clones is not present; checked against another copy, under half of the missing clones reflect an unresolved V gene, and the others are unexplained. The sample table lists more than 95,000 clones, 65% to 80% of them with a count of one. Of the sample, roughly 3.1% is held by the ten largest clones. The source was peripheral blood, collected from a patient treated with radiotherapy plus ipilimumab. These receptors were collected from a human donor with non-small cell lung cancer who had a partial response to radiotherapy plus ipilimumab. Some clones in this sample may be carry-over from other donors' samples.

V is TRBV6-1 and J is TRBJ2-7; 8 bases align to TRBD1. The J segment lost 2 bases and the V segment lost 2 bases, leaving 5 bases of the junction unmatched. CDR1 and CDR2 (germline): MNHNS, SASEGT. The CDR3 spans 15 residues. CDR3 nucleotide sequence: TGTGCCAGCAGTGAATGGGACAGGTCACCCTACGAGCAGTACTTC. Its protein is CASSEWDRSPYEQYF.

This clone has a handful of counts. V and J are TRBV4-3 and TRBJ2-3; tentatively, D is TRBD2 (6 bases). V lost 0 bases, J lost 6 bases, and 7 bases lay in between. This CDR3 has 13 amino acids. CDR1 LGHNA and CDR2 YSLEER come from the germline V gene. The CDR3 spells CASSQDGGDTQYF. CDR3 nucleotide sequence: TGCGCCAGCAGCCAAGATGGGGGGGATACGCAGTATTTT.

This clone appeared a few times. The chain recombines TRBV10-3 with TRBJ2-7, with 7 bases that match TRBD2. The V gene end was trimmed by 6 bases and the J gene end by 0 bases; junction bases not matched to a gene: 8. The CDR3 is made up of 15 amino acids. Germline CDR1 and CDR2: ENHRY and SYGVKD. CDR3 amino acids: CAISDEGGASYEQYF. In DNA form, the CDR3 reads TGTGCCATCAGCGACGAGGGAGGGGCCTCCTACGAGCAGTACTTC.

The V gene is TRBV18, the J gene TRBJ2-7; a weak D match, TRBD1 (5 bases). There are 13 residues in the CDR3. V shed 4 bases and J shed 5 bases, with 12 bases lying between them. Germline V CDR1 and CDR2: KGHSH, LQKENI. The chain's CDR3 is CASSLAGWNEQYF. Here the CDR3 DNA reads TGTGCCAGCTCACTGGCAGGGTGGAACGAGCAGTACTTC.

The chain has TRBV2 and TRBJ2-2; D is unclear. In germline, CDR1 is SNHLY, CDR2 FYNNEI. This CDR3 is built from 14 residues. V gave up 5 bases and J gave up 1 base, with 8 bases separating them. The chain's CDR3 is CASSNRVNTGELFF. The CDR3 DNA follows: TGTGCCAGCAGTAACAGAGTGAACACCGGGGAGCTGTTTTTT.

The chain recombines TRBV6-4 with TRBJ2-5; 7 bases are shared with TRBD1. The end of the DNA is better explained by TRBJ2-7, so the J call may be wrong. Germline CDR1 and CDR2: MRHNA and SNTAGT. This CDR3 comprises 18 residues. CDR3 amino acids: CASSDYRQGFKVPYEQYF. The DNA of the CDR3 is TGTGCCAGCAGTGACTATAGACAGGGTTTCAAGGTACCCTACGAGCAGTACTTC.

V is TRBV19 and J is TRBJ1-4, with 8 positions matching TRBD1. The CDR3 has 16 amino acids. The germline CDR1 and CDR2 sequences are LNHDA and SQIVND (reference sequence). After removal of 5 bases from V and 1 base from J, the junction contained 6 bases not matched to a gene. In DNA form, the CDR3 reads TGTGCCAGTAGTCCGGCAGGGGGCGTAACTAATGAAAAACTGTTTTTT. This translates into CASSPAGGVTNEKLFF. The full variable domain, its missing parts supplied by reference TRBV19 and TRBJ1-4, is DGGITQSPKYLFRKEGQNVTLSCEQNLNHDAMYWYRQDPGQGLRLIYYSQIVNDFQKGDIAEGYSVSREKKESFPLTVTSAQKNPTAFYLCASSPAGGVTNEKLFFGSGTQLSVL.

The chain joins TRBV10-2 to TRBJ2-3, with 12 bases lining up with TRBD2. The CDR3 contains 15 residues. Germline V gene lookup returns CDR1 WSHSY and CDR2 SAAADI. V lost 1 base to trimming and J lost 4 bases; unmatched junction nucleotides: 0. The CDR3 nucleotides read TGCGCCAGCAGTGAGTGGACTAGCGGGGCAGATACGCAGTATTTT. This sequence encodes CASSEWTSGADTQYF.

DNA of the CDR3: TGTGCCTGGAGAGGGGGGGGAGAAGAGACCCAGTACTTC. It translates to CAWRGGGEETQYF. V usage is TRBV30 and J usage is TRBJ2-5; TRBD2 is a possible D gene (7 bases). This CDR3 is 13 amino acids long. The V end lost 3 bases, the J end lost 3 bases, and 11 bases lay between the germline ends. Germline V lookup: CDR1 GTSNPN, CDR2 SVGIG (reference sequence).

This clone was counted a few times. The gene calls are TRBV28 and TRBJ1-1; D gene unclear. Trimming cost V 10 bases and J 8 bases, with 17 bases left between them. The CDR3 totals 12 residues. Germline V gene data show CDR1 as MDHEN and CDR2 as SYDVKM. CDR3 amino acids: CATSGIIGEAFF. CDR3 nucleotides: TGTGCCACCTCCGGGATAATAGGGGAAGCTTTCTTT.

A remark on this clone: A junction boundary mismatches the germline segment, possibly from a read error. The same CDR3 also results from other DNA sequences found in this sample. The V and J genes are TRBV19 and TRBJ2-7, with 9 bases fitting TRBD2. This CDR3 is 14 amino acids long. CDR1 and CDR2 (germline): LNHDA, SQIVND (reference sequence). CDR3 coding DNA: TGCGCCAGTAGTGTGACTAGCGGAACCTACGAGCAGTACTTC. It specifies CASSVTSGTYEQYF. The full variable domain, completed using reference TRBV19 and TRBJ2-7, is DGGITQSPKYLFRKEGQNVTLSCEQNLNHDAMYWYRQDPGQGLRLIYYSQIVNDFQKGDIAEGYSVSREKKESFPLTVTSAQKNPTAFYLCASSVTSGTYEQYFGPGTRLTVT.

The chain uses TRBV4-2 and TRBJ2-1; D may be TRBD1 (6 bases). Trimming took off 1 base at V and 0 bases at J, with 13 bases between the two ends. The germline V gene encodes CDR1 LGHNA and CDR2 YNFKEQ. This CDR3 has 17 amino acids. In DNA, the CDR3 is TGTGCCAGCAGCCAAGGTCTTGGGACATCCTCCTACAATGAGCAGTTCTTC. This gives the protein CASSQGLGTSSYNEQFF.

This clone was seen a few times. The chain has TRBV7-8 and TRBJ2-7; D is possibly TRBD2 (5 bases). In germline, CDR1 is SGHVS, CDR2 FQNEAQ. With 5 bases removed from V and 1 base from J, the gap between germline ends came to 9 bases. This CDR3 contains 13 residues. CDR3: CASSRTRSYEQYF. CDR3 DNA sequence: TGTGCCAGCAGCCGTACTAGATCCTACGAGCAGTACTTC.

The chain joins TRBV14 to TRBJ2-5; 13 bases match TRBD2. CDR1 is SGHDN and CDR2 is FVKESK in the germline V gene. The ends lost 1 base at V and 4 bases at J; junction bases unmatched: 3. The CDR3 covers 16 residues. The CDR3 loop is CASSQGLAGGTETQYF. The CDR3 nucleotides are TGTGCCAGCAGCCAAGGACTAGCGGGAGGTACAGAGACCCAGTACTTC. Full variable domain (rest looked up from reference TRBV14 and TRBJ2-5): EAGVTQFPSHSVIEKGQTVTLRCDPISGHDNLYWYRRVMGKEIKFLLHFVKESKQDESGMPNNRFLAERTGGTYSTLKVQPAELEDSGVYFCASSQGLAGGTETQYFGPGTRLLVL.

This sequence joins TRBV2 and TRBJ2-7; TRBD2 matches 13 bases. The CDR3 spans 14 residues. V shed 6 bases, J shed 3 bases, and the junction held 2 bases outside the gene matches. Germline CDR1 and CDR2: SNHLY and FYNNEI. The CDR3 is CASRRTSGSYEQYF. In DNA form, the CDR3 reads TGTGCCAGCAGAAGGACTAGCGGGAGCTACGAGCAGTACTTC.

CDR3 region: CASSRGLAGGNEQFF. For the CDR3, the DNA is TGCGCCAGCAGCCGAGGACTAGCGGGAGGGAATGAGCAGTTCTTC. The chain has TRBV5-1 and TRBJ2-1, with 15 bases matching TRBD2. The CDR3 extends over 15 amino acids. Germline V gene data show CDR1 as SGHRS and CDR2 as YFSETQ. The junction had 3 bases not matched to a gene; V was cut back by 4 bases and J by 7 bases. The full variable domain, in which reference TRBV5-1 and TRBJ2-1 provide the parts outside the CDR3, is KAGVTQTPRYLIKTRGQQVTLSCSPISGHRSVSWYQQTPGQGLQFLFEYFSETQRNKGNFPGRFSGRQFSNSRSEMNVSTLELGDSALYLCASSRGLAGGNEQFFGPGTRLTVL.

Comments on this clone: A junction end diverges from the germline sequence, so it may reflect a read error. Additional DNA sequences in this sample encode the identical CDR3. The V call is TRBV5-1, the J call TRBJ2-5; D is possibly TRBD1 (6 bases). The CDR3 is 14 amino acids. The germline V gene has CDR1 SGHRS and CDR2 YFSETQ. DNA for the CDR3: TGCGCCAGCAGTCCTGGACAGCCCCAAGAGACTCAGTACTTC. This gives the protein CASSPGQPQETQYF.

This sequence joins TRBV10-2 and TRBJ1-5; 10 bases map to TRBD1. Germline CDR1 WSHSY, CDR2 SAAADI. With 3 bases clipped from V and 10 bases from J, the junction kept 9 bases outside the gene matches. The CDR3 contains 15 residues. This chain's CDR3 is CASSDRDRGLGPQHF. The CDR3 region has the DNA TGCGCCAGCAGTGATCGGGACAGGGGCCTCGGTCCCCAGCATTTT.

The chain employs TRBV5-1 and TRBJ2-1; 10 bases agree with TRBD2. Unmatched junction bases numbered 3, after V lost 4 bases and J lost 5 bases. This CDR3 has 14 amino acids. The germline V gene encodes CDR1 SGHRS and CDR2 YFSETQ. The CDR3 region has the DNA TGCGCCAGCAGCCAGGGGACTAGCGACAATGAGCAGTTCTTC. It specifies CASSQGTSDNEQFF.

The genes are TRBV7-9 and TRBJ2-1; 10 bases agree with TRBD2. CDR1 and CDR2 from the germline V gene are SEHNR and FQNEAQ (reference sequence). After removal of 5 bases from V and 7 bases from J, the junction contained 8 bases not matched to a gene. CDR3 length equals 15 residues. Here the CDR3 reads CASSPGLAMRNEQFF. In DNA, the CDR3 is TGTGCCAGCAGCCCGGGACTAGCGATGAGAAATGAGCAGTTCTTC.

The chain is built from TRBV5-1 and TRBJ2-7; 7 bases are shared with TRBD1. The germline gives CDR1 SGHRS, CDR2 YFSETQ. Trimming took 2 bases from V and 0 from J; bases not matched to a gene: 2. The CDR3 is made up of 14 amino acids. CDR3 DNA: TGCGCCAGCAGCTTTAGGACAGGCTCCTACGAGCAGTACTTC. Its protein is CASSFRTGSYEQYF.

This chain uses TRBV9 with TRBJ2-5, with 7 bases fitting TRBD2. J was trimmed by 2 bases and V by 4 bases; bases with no gene match: 8. This CDR3 has 15 residues. Germline lookup yields CDR1 SGDLS and CDR2 YYNGEE. The CDR3 DNA sequence: TGTGCCAGCAGCTCAACCGGGACTATACAAGAGACCCAGTACTTC. Amino acids: CASSSTGTIQETQYF.

This chain connects TRBV30 to TRBJ2-1; 10 bases align to TRBD2. The V gene's germline CDR1 is GTSNPN and CDR2 SVGIG (reference sequence). The CDR3 extends over 14 amino acids. V was pared by 4 bases and J by 8 bases, with 8 bases of the junction left unmatched. The CDR3 nucleotides read TGTGCCTGGAACCTAGCGGGAGTTTTTTATGAGCAGTTCTTC. It codes for CAWNLAGVFYEQFF.

This clone was seen a few times. J is TRBJ1-2 and V is TRBV28, with TRBD1 identical over 7 bases. Trimming cost V 6 bases and J 4 bases; bases outside gene matches: 5. Germline V gene data show CDR1 as MDHEN and CDR2 as SYDVKM. The CDR3 consists of 13 residues. CDR3 nucleotide sequence: TGTGCCAGCAGCACGACAGGGAGCTATGGCTACACCTTC. Amino acids: CASSTTGSYGYTF.

The chain links TRBV6-1 to TRBJ1-4; 9 nucleotides agree with TRBD1. The CDR3 totals 14 residues. In germline, CDR1 is MNHNS, CDR2 SASEGT. The V segment lost 5 bases and the J segment 8 bases; nucleotides outside the gene matches: 6. The CDR3 DNA follows: TGTGCCAGCAGTCGGGACAGGGCGATAGAAAAACTGTTTTTT. Translation gives CASSRDRAIEKLFF.

This clone was counted a few times. The chain links TRBV2 to TRBJ1-6; D possibly corresponds to TRBD1 (5 bases). Germline CDR1 and CDR2: SNHLY and FYNNEI. The CDR3 contains 13 residues. Trimming shortened V by 8 bases and J by 16 bases, and 21 bases separated the two germline ends. CDR3 residues: CASRQTGPPGLHF. As DNA, the CDR3 is TGTGCCAGCCGCCAAACAGGCCCGCCTGGTCTCCACTTT. Full variable domain (outside the CDR3, taken from reference TRBV2 and TRBJ1-6): EPEVTQTPSHQVTQMGQEVILRCVPISNHLYFYWYRQILGQKVEFLVSFYNNEISEKSEIFDDQFSVERPDGSNFTLKIRSTKLEDSAMYFCASRQTGPPGLHFGNGTRLTVT.

The chain couples TRBV5-6 to TRBJ2-7; 8 nucleotides align to TRBD2. This CDR3 contains 15 residues. Germline assignment: CDR1 SGHDT and CDR2 YYEEEE. J lost 4 bases, V lost 4 bases, and 10 bases had no gene match. CDR3 amino acids: CASSVAGTQFYEQYF. The CDR3 bases are TGTGCCAGCAGCGTAGCGGGGACGCAATTTTACGAGCAGTACTTC.